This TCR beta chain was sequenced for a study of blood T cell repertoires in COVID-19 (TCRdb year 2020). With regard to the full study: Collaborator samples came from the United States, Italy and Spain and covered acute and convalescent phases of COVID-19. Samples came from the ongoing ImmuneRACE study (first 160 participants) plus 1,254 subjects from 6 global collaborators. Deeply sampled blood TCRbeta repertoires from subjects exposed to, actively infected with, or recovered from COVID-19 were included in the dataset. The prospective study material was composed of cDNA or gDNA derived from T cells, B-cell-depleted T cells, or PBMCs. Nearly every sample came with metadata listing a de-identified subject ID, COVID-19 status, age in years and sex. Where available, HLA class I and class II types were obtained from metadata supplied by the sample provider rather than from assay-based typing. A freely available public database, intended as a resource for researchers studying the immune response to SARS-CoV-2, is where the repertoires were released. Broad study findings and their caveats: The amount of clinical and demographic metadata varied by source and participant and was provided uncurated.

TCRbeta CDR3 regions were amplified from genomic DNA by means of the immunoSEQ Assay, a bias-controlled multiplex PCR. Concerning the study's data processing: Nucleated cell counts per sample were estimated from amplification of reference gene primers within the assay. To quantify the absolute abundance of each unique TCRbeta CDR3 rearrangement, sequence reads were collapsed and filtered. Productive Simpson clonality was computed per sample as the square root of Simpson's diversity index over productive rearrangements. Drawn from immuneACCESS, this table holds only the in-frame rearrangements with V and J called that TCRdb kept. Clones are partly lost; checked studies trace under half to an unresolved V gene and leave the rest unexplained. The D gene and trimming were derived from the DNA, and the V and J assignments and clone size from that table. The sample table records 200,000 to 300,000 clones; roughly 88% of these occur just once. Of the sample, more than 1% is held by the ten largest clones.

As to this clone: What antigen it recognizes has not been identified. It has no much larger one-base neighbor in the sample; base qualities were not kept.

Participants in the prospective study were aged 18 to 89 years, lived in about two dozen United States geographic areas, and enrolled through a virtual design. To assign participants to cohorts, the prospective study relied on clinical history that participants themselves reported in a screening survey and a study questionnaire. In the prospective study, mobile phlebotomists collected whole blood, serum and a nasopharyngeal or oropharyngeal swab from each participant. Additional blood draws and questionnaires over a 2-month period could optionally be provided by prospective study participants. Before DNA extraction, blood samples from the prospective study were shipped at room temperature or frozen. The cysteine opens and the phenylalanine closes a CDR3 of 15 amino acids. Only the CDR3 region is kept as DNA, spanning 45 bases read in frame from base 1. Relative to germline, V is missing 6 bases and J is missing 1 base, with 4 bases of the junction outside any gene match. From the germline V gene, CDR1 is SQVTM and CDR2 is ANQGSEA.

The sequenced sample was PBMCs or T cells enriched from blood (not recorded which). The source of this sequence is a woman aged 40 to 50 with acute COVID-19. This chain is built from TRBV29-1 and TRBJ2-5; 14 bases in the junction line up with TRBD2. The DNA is TGCAGCGTCGGACTAGCGGGAGGCACCCAAGAGACCCAGTACTTC. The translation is CSVGLAGGTQETQYF.